The next 11 T cell receptor beta chains were all read from a single sample in a study of a mutant IDH1 vaccine in newly diagnosed glioma. Repertoires were generated with immunoSEQ multiplex PCR, while TCRdb's copy carries only in-frame clones and drops some. The profile covers about 60,000 clones, with more than 80% appearing a single time and under 7% taken by the ten largest. Their cognate antigens are unknown. Time point of the sample: week 35, safety follow-up. It was 300 ug of mutant IDH1 20-mer peptide that made up each vaccine dose, given with topical imiquimod. Sequences were derived from PBMCs, sampled from a glioma patient whose treatment included an IDH1 peptide vaccine. The receptors were gathered from a man aged 40-55 years with glioma.

This clone showed up just once. The V call is TRBV11-2, the J call TRBJ1-2, with D possibly being TRBD1 (5 bases). Germline V CDR1 and CDR2: SGHAT, FQNNGV. V lost 5 bases to trimming and J lost 4 bases, with 20 bases between them. CDR3 length: 16 residues. The CDR3 DNA reads TGTGCCAGCAGCCCCGGAGGTGGGCAGGGCAGCTATGGCTACACCTTC. It codes for CASSPGGGQGSYGYTF.

J is TRBJ1-1 and V is TRBV5-8, with D perhaps matching TRBD1 (5 bases). In germline, CDR1 is SGHTS, CDR2 YDEGEE. V was pared by 2 bases and J by 3 bases, with 11 bases between. The CDR3 covers 14 residues. CDR3 sequence reads: CASSLRGGYTEAFF. CDR3 nucleotides: TGTGCCAGCAGCTTACGGGGGGGGTACACTGAAGCTTTCTTT.

This clone occurred once. The V call is TRBV2, the J call TRBJ1-1; D call uncertain. The ends were cut back, 9 bases at V and 0 bases at J, with 14 bases in the middle. CDR1 SNHLY and CDR2 FYNNEI come from the germline V gene. The CDR3 consists of 14 residues. Here the CDR3 reads CASHPNPLNTEAFF. CDR3 DNA sequence: TGTGCCAGTCACCCCAATCCCTTGAACACTGAAGCTTTCTTT.

V usage is TRBV25-1 and J usage is TRBJ2-3; the D is unclear. The V gene's germline CDR1 is MGHDK and CDR2 SYGVNS. This CDR3 region has 12 residues. Between the trimmed V and J ends, which lost 4 bases and 9 bases, there was a span of 11 bases. CDR3 amino acids: CASSGPPPTQYF. CDR3 in DNA: TGTGCCAGCAGTGGGCCTCCCCCCACGCAGTATTTT.

The count of this clone is one. This chain connects TRBV18 to TRBJ1-5; D possibly corresponds to TRBD1 (6 bases). Looked up from germline, CDR1 is KGHSH and CDR2 is LQKENI. Trimming shortened V by 2 bases and J by 0 bases, and 11 bases separated the two germline ends. The CDR3 loop spans 16 amino acids. The CDR3 DNA is TGTGCCAGCTCACCAGGGGGGCGCGTTAGCAATCAGCCCCAGCATTTT. Translated, it gives CASSPGGRVSNQPQHF.

The chain couples TRBV27 to TRBJ1-3, with 8 bases fitting TRBD1. Unmatched junction bases numbered 10, after V lost 6 bases and J lost 0 bases. The CDR3 sequence is 17 residues long. CDR1 is MNHEY, CDR2 SMNVEV, per germline (reference sequence). CDR3 DNA sequence: TGTGCCAGCAGCCGAACAGGGGGTCCTTCCTCTGGAAACACCATATATTTT. This codes for CASSRTGGPSSGNTIYF.

The chain carries TRBV23-1 and TRBJ2-3; D remains unclear. TRBV23-1 is an ORF, and what it does is uncertain. V gave up 8 bases and J gave up 0 bases, with 12 bases separating them. This CDR3 is 14 amino acids long. In DNA, the CDR3 is TGCGCCAGCCCCCAAAGGCGGAGCACAGATACGCAGTATTTT. It codes for CASPQRRSTDTQYF.

V gene TRBV4-2 combines with J gene TRBJ2-3, with 7 positions matching TRBD2. Unmatched junction bases numbered 9, after V lost 0 bases and J lost 3 bases. Germline V CDR1 and CDR2: LGHNA, YNFKEQ. This CDR3 comprises 17 residues. In nucleotides, the CDR3 is TGTGCCAGCAGCCAAGAGGGAGGGAGTGGGGCGACAGATACGCAGTATTTT. This translates into CASSQEGGSGATDTQYF.

This clone has a handful of counts. The chain recombines TRBV19 with TRBJ1-5; D is ambiguous. This CDR3 region has 16 residues. CDR1 is LNHDA, CDR2 SQIVND, per germline (reference sequence). The germline V and J ends were trimmed by 5 bases and 5 bases, with 19 bases remaining between them. CDR3 region: CASSSQGPPGHQPQHF. The CDR3 DNA reads TGTGCCAGTAGTTCACAAGGACCACCCGGGCATCAGCCCCAGCATTTT. The full variable domain, its missing parts supplied by reference TRBV19 and TRBJ1-5, is DGGITQSPKYLFRKEGQNVTLSCEQNLNHDAMYWYRQDPGQGLRLIYYSQIVNDFQKGDIAEGYSVSREKKESFPLTVTSAQKNPTAFYLCASSSQGPPGHQPQHFGDGTRLSIL.

This chain connects TRBV6-4 to TRBJ1-1; D unresolved. CDR3 size: 17 residues. CDR1 is MRHNA, CDR2 SNTAGT, per germline. Trimming stripped 0 bases from V and 0 bases from J, with 14 bases between. CDR3 sequence reads: CASSDSKWFSLNTEAFF. For the CDR3, the DNA is TGTGCCAGCAGTGACTCGAAATGGTTTAGCCTGAACACTGAAGCTTTCTTT.

The chain has TRBV7-9 and TRBJ2-3; possibly TRBD2 for D (6 bases). Germline lookup yields CDR1 SEHNR and CDR2 FQNEAQ (reference sequence). The CDR3 contains 15 residues. Trimming cost V 2 bases and J 4 bases, with 13 bases left between them. The CDR3 reads CASSLKSREADTQYF. The CDR3 nucleotides read TGTGCCAGCAGCTTAAAGAGTAGGGAGGCAGATACGCAGTATTTT.